These T cell receptor beta chains were read from a single sample in a study of blood T cells in healthy people across ages. MiXCR was run by TCRdb on the 5' RACE reads, yielding one entry per CDR3 protein. The repertoire includes about 580,000 distinct CDR3 sequences, 40% to 50% of them detected once, and approximately 23% sits in the top ten. Material: blood. The source of these receptors is an elderly man in good health. CDR3s include the opening cysteine and the closing phenylalanine or tryptophan. Not all rows give a size; the values are once, few, many and, for expanded clones, a class.

v_gene: TRBV11-2; abundance: .; j_gene: TRBJ2-7; len: 19; CDR3aa: CASSSPRLAGGETSYEQYF
v_gene: TRBV5-1; abundance: .; j_gene: .; len: 15; CDR3aa: CASSFTGLSSYEQYF
v_gene: TRBV6-2/TRBV6-3; abundance: .; j_gene: TRBJ2-1; len: 19; CDR3aa: CASSSPGRVLRVGGNEQFF
v_gene: TRBV20-1; abundance: .; j_gene: TRBJ2-5; len: 13; CDR3aa: CSARAGGKETQYF
v_gene: TRBV28; abundance: .; j_gene: TRBJ2-1; len: 12; CDR3aa: CASRKGTNEQFF
v_gene: TRBV27; abundance: .; j_gene: TRBJ2-3; len: 14; CDR3aa: CASSVWAGADTQYF
v_gene: TRBV4-3; abundance: few; j_gene: TRBJ2-3; len: 16; CDR3aa: CASSQGLLAGADTQYF
v_gene: TRBV6-1; abundance: .; j_gene: TRBJ2-1; len: 18; CDR3aa: CASSLPLAGKGVSPEQFF
v_gene: TRBV7-2; abundance: .; j_gene: TRBJ2-7; len: 15; CDR3aa: CASSQGLAVTYEQYF
v_gene: TRBV7-2; abundance: many; j_gene: TRBJ2-3; len: 16; CDR3aa: CASSPPGLARTDTQYF
v_gene: TRBV29-1; abundance: .; j_gene: TRBJ1-2; len: 16; CDR3aa: CSAQNHRDSGNYGYTF
v_gene: TRBV29-1; abundance: .; j_gene: TRBJ2-1; len: 15; CDR3aa: CSVETNLAGRHEQFF
v_gene: TRBV7-9; abundance: .; j_gene: TRBJ1-5; len: 14; CDR3aa: CASSVGTANQPQHF
v_gene: TRBV21-1; abundance: .; j_gene: TRBJ2-5; len: 13; CDR3aa: CASSGPGRETQYF
v_gene: TRBV5-1; abundance: .; j_gene: TRBJ2-7; len: 15; CDR3aa: CASSQGAGSAYEQYF
v_gene: TRBV6-2/TRBV6-3; abundance: .; j_gene: TRBJ2-7; len: 13; CDR3aa: CASSYRSRYEQYF
v_gene: TRBV5-5; abundance: .; j_gene: TRBJ2-5; len: 14; CDR3aa: CASSQGQAQGTQYF
v_gene: TRBV6-5; abundance: .; j_gene: TRBJ1-4; len: 13; CDR3aa: CASSPGQGGKLFF
v_gene: TRBV29-1; abundance: .; j_gene: TRBJ1-2; len: 10; CDR3aa: CSVGREGYTF
v_gene: TRBV4-3; abundance: .; j_gene: TRBJ2-3; len: 14; CDR3aa: CASSQDALASTQYF
v_gene: TRBV30; abundance: once; j_gene: TRBJ2-3; len: 13; CDR3aa: CTWSVGSTDTQYF
v_gene: TRBV7-9; abundance: .; j_gene: TRBJ2-7; len: 12; CDR3aa: CASSTGPLEQYF
v_gene: TRBV7-2; abundance: .; j_gene: TRBJ2-7; len: 15; CDR3aa: CASSFLRQGGYERYF
v_gene: TRBV6-6; abundance: many; j_gene: TRBJ1-1; len: 12; CDR3aa: CASSYINTEAFF
v_gene: TRBV1; abundance: .; j_gene: TRBJ2-3; len: 14; CDR3aa: CTSSQDRPGDTQYF
v_gene: TRBV20-1; abundance: .; j_gene: TRBJ1-4; len: 11; CDR3aa: CSAGVGEKLFF
v_gene: TRBV20-1; abundance: .; j_gene: TRBJ2-7; len: 15; CDR3aa: CSAQTSGEGSYEQYF
v_gene: TRBV4-1; abundance: .; j_gene: .; len: 15; CDR3aa: CASSQRQDLAYEQYF
v_gene: TRBV7-2; abundance: few; j_gene: TRBJ1-1; len: 14; CDR3aa: CASSLVHSNTEAFF
v_gene: TRBV6-6; abundance: once; j_gene: TRBJ2-1; len: 16; CDR3aa: CTSSYSPGTGQETQFF
v_gene: TRBV4-3; abundance: few; j_gene: TRBJ2-1; len: 14; CDR3aa: CASSQEASNGWQFF
v_gene: TRBV7-2; abundance: few; j_gene: TRBJ2-7; len: 14; CDR3aa: CASSLAGGPNEQYF
v_gene: TRBV6-5; abundance: .; j_gene: .; len: 13; CDR3aa: CASSYYLDETQYF
v_gene: TRBV7-2; abundance: .; j_gene: TRBJ2-5; len: 18; CDR3aa: CASSLGLAGGPLQETQYF
v_gene: TRBV20-1; abundance: .; j_gene: .; len: 15; CDR3aa: CSVIYGTELSYEQYF
v_gene: TRBV7-2; abundance: .; j_gene: TRBJ2-3; len: 16; CDR3aa: CASRPWASGHTDTQYF
v_gene: TRBV2; abundance: few; j_gene: TRBJ2-6; len: 14; CDR3aa: CASMRPARANVLTF
v_gene: TRBV20-1; abundance: .; j_gene: TRBJ1-3; len: 15; CDR3aa: CSASSGGAAGNTIYF
v_gene: TRBV5-5; abundance: few; j_gene: TRBJ1-4; len: 15; CDR3aa: CASSLIQQANEKLFF
v_gene: TRBV7-2; abundance: few; j_gene: TRBJ1-2; len: 14; CDR3aa: CASSLGAGDYGYTF
v_gene: TRBV27; abundance: .; j_gene: TRBJ1-5; len: 15; CDR3aa: CASSSGTGAFQPQHF
v_gene: TRBV28; abundance: few; j_gene: TRBJ1-2; len: 10; CDR3aa: CATFVYGYTF
v_gene: TRBV6-6; abundance: few; j_gene: TRBJ1-1; len: 14; CDR3aa: CASSQTGVNTEAFF
v_gene: TRBV7-2; abundance: .; j_gene: TRBJ1-1; len: 13; CDR3aa: CASSLIKNTEAFF
v_gene: TRBV10-1; abundance: .; j_gene: .; len: 14; CDR3aa: CASSIPTGFYEQYF
v_gene: TRBV29-1; abundance: .; j_gene: TRBJ2-3; len: 14; CDR3aa: CSAATSGSADTQYF
v_gene: TRBV7-2; abundance: .; j_gene: TRBJ2-2; len: 15; CDR3aa: CASSMDRGPPGELFF
v_gene: TRBV4-3; abundance: .; j_gene: TRBJ1-2; len: 15; CDR3aa: CASRPAGVKGYGYTF
v_gene: TRBV6-5; abundance: many; j_gene: TRBJ2-1; len: 18; CDR3aa: CASSYSRGLAGAHNEQFF
v_gene: TRBV28; abundance: .; j_gene: TRBJ2-7; len: 17; CDR3aa: CASSLGAGGFKAYEQYF
v_gene: TRBV5-1; abundance: once; j_gene: TRBJ2-6; len: 13; CDR3aa: CASSLAEANVLTF
v_gene: TRBV9; abundance: few; j_gene: TRBJ1-2; len: 15; CDR3aa: CASSVKWDFNYGYTF
v_gene: TRBV5-1; abundance: .; j_gene: TRBJ1-2; len: 14; CDR3aa: CASSLSIRSTGYTF